Below, 25 T cell receptor beta chains from the same sample are listed, as sequenced in a study of T cells in Graves' hyperthyroidism and ophthalmopathy. From RNA transcripts, TCR beta CDR3 regions were amplified. HTBI primers drove first-round RT-PCR of the TCR CDR3. TCRdb independently ran MiXCR on the multiplex PCR reads; one entry per CDR3 protein. The sample holds around 360,000 distinct CDR3 sequences, 13% to 15% seen once. Sequencing was done on a sample of blood. These receptors came from a woman aged 55-75 years with Graves' ophthalmopathy.

This clonotype was detected many times. The chain uses TRBV6-1 and TRBJ1-2, with TRBD1 as a possible D gene (5 bases). Between the trimmed V and J ends, which lost 3 bases and 8 bases, there was a span of 13 bases. The CDR3 is made up of 13 amino acids. Germline lookup yields CDR1 MNHNS and CDR2 SASEGT. The CDR3 DNA reads as TGTGCCAGCAGTGACCAGTACAGGCTAGGCTACACCTTC. Its protein product is CASSDQYRLGYTF.

This clonotype was seen at least ten times. The chain has TRBV12-3 or TRBV12-4 and TRBJ2-7; D is unresolved. The CDR3 consists of 11 residues. V was pared by 3 bases and J by 6 bases, with 6 bases between. CDR3 amino acids: CASSLGSEQYF. DNA of the CDR3: TGTGCCAGCAGTTTGGGATCCGAGCAGTACTTC.

This clonotype was observed many times. This rearrangement joins TRBV6-1 to TRBJ2-7; D is perhaps TRBD2 (6 bases). Germline-derived CDR1 and CDR2 are MNHNS and SASEGT. V lost 7 bases to trimming and J lost 6 bases, with 19 bases between them. This CDR3 region has 14 residues. The CDR3, as DNA: TGTGCCAGCACGTGGTCCCAAGACGGGGGCGAGCAGTACTTC. The encoded protein is CASTWSQDGGEQYF.

V gene TRBV30 combines with J gene TRBJ1-1, with 10 positions matching TRBD1. Germline trimming cut 7 bases from V and 0 bases from J; bases unmatched to any gene: 17. The CDR3 runs to 18 residues. CDR1 is GTSNPN and CDR2 is SVGIG in the germline V gene (reference sequence). For the CDR3, the DNA is TGTGCCTTAACCGGGACAGGGGCCACCTGGTGGGTGAACACTGAAGCTTTCTTT. Amino acid sequence: CALTGTGATWWVNTEAFF.

A few counts support this clonotype. The rearrangement joins TRBV20-1 to TRBJ2-4; 10 nucleotides agree with TRBD2. Trimming took 2 bases from V and 4 from J; bases not matched to a gene: 8. The CDR3 length is 16 residues. Looked up from germline, CDR1 is DFQATT and CDR2 is SNEGSKA (reference sequence). The CDR3 region is CSARKAGGDVKNIQYF. CDR3 bases: TGCAGTGCTAGAAAAGCGGGGGGGGACGTTAAAAACATTCAGTACTTC.

There are many counts of this clonotype. The rearrangement uses TRBV3-1 and TRBJ2-3; the match to TRBD2 covers 11 bases. The CDR3 consists of 16 residues. Per germline, CDR1 LGHDT and CDR2 YNNKEL (reference sequence). Trimming took 5 bases from V and 4 from J; bases not matched to a gene: 8. This CDR3 is CASSSLTSGMPDTQYF. DNA for the CDR3: TGTGCCAGCAGCTCCCTGACTAGCGGGATGCCAGATACGCAGTATTTT.

This clonotype was recorded a few times. The rearrangement uses TRBV3-1 and TRBJ1-2; D perhaps matches TRBD1 (5 bases). The germline V and J ends were trimmed by 1 base and 7 bases, with 10 bases remaining between them. In germline, CDR1 is LGHDT, CDR2 YNNKEL (reference sequence). The CDR3 extends over 13 amino acids. CDR3 nucleotides: TGTGCCAGCAGCCAAGGCAGGGTAGCTGGCTACACCTTC. Translating gives CASSQGRVAGYTF.

The CDR3 spells CASSLERVAREQYF. CDR3 in DNA: TGTGCCAGCAGCTTAGAACGGGTCGCCCGGGAGCAGTACTTC. The rearrangement uses TRBV11-2 and TRBJ2-7; D not resolved. This CDR3 has 14 amino acids. Germline V lookup: CDR1 SGHAT, CDR2 FQNNGV. Trimming took 0 bases from V and 7 from J, leaving 13 bases between them. Variable domain in full (rest from reference TRBV11-2 and TRBJ2-7): EAGVAQSPRYKIIEKRQSVAFWCNPISGHATLYWYQQILGQGPKLLIQFQNNGVVDDSQLPKDRFSAERLKGVDSTLKIQPAKLEDSAVYLCASSLERVAREQYFGPGTRLTVT.

CDR3 nucleotides: TGTGCCAGCAACCTTGGGACAGCCCAAGAGACCCAGTACTTC. Protein product: CASNLGTAQETQYF. The genes are TRBV9 and TRBJ2-5, with 7 bases aligning to TRBD1. This CDR3 has 14 residues. Trimming took 6 bases from V and 1 from J; bases not matched to a gene: 6. The V gene's germline CDR1 is SGDLS and CDR2 YYNGEE.

The chain links TRBV19 to TRBJ2-5, with TRBD1 matching 8 bases. The trim removed 3 bases at V and 5 bases at J, leaving 17 bases unmatched. The CDR3 runs to 18 residues. In germline, CDR1 is LNHDA, CDR2 SQIVND (reference sequence). CDR3 DNA: TGTGCCAGTAGTATGATTGGACAGGGCGTGACTAGGGTGGAGACCCAGTACTTC. Amino acid sequence: CASSMIGQGVTRVETQYF.

This chain uses TRBV4-1 with TRBJ1-6, with no clear D. The V end lost 0 bases, the J end lost 0 bases, and 9 bases lay between the germline ends. The CDR3 is 17 amino acids. CDR1 MGHRA and CDR2 YSYEKL come from the germline V gene. Written as DNA, the CDR3 is TGCGCCAGCAGCCAAGATAATCGGGGCTCCTATAATTCACCCCTCCACTTT. Translated: CASSQDNRGSYNSPLHF.

This clonotype was seen at least ten times. The genes are TRBV5-1 and TRBJ2-7; D may be TRBD1 (6 bases). CDR1 is SGHRS and CDR2 is YFSETQ in the germline V gene. The CDR3 covers 15 residues. Trimming shortened V by 5 bases and J by 5 bases, and 20 bases separated the two germline ends. The DNA for the CDR3 is TGCGCCAGCAGAGAATTGGGGACAAGCACCGACGAGCAGTACTTC. This encodes CASRELGTSTDEQYF.

This clonotype was detected many times. The J gene is TRBJ2-5, the V gene TRBV5-5; tentatively, D is TRBD2 (6 bases). This CDR3 region has 14 residues. The ends were cut back, 4 bases at V and 2 bases at J, with 12 bases in the middle. The germline V gene has CDR1 SGHKS and CDR2 YYEKEE (reference sequence). CDR3 DNA: TGTGCCAGCAGCCGAGGGACTTTACAAGAGACCCAGTACTTC. This sequence encodes CASSRGTLQETQYF.

This clonotype was observed a handful of times. The J gene is TRBJ1-2, the V gene TRBV14; no clear D gene. The V end lost 0 bases, the J end lost 8 bases, and 13 bases lay between the germline ends. CDR1 is SGHDN, CDR2 FVKESK, per germline. CDR3 size: 14 residues. The CDR3 here is CASSQDLEGGGYTF. The CDR3 DNA sequence: TGTGCCAGCAGCCAAGATCTTGAGGGAGGAGGCTACACCTTC.

In this sample, this clonotype turned up a few times. J is TRBJ1-2 and V is TRBV29-1; D may be TRBD1 (6 bases). The CDR3 runs to 12 residues. The germline V gene encodes CDR1 SQVTM and CDR2 ANQGSEA. V lost 4 bases and J 8 bases, leaving 14 bases between the germline ends. The CDR3 loop reads CSVGSLDRGYTF. In DNA, the CDR3 is TGCAGCGTTGGATCCCTGGACAGAGGCTACACCTTC. The whole variable domain, filled in from reference TRBV29-1 and TRBJ1-2, reads SAVISQKPSRDICQRGTSLTIQCQVDSQVTMMFWYRQQPGQSLTLIATANQGSEATYESGFVIDKFPISRPNLTFSTLTVSNMSPEDSSIYLCSVGSLDRGYTFGSGTRLTVV.

This clonotype was recorded at least ten times. This chain links TRBV3-1 with TRBJ2-5; no clear D gene. This CDR3 has 14 amino acids. Germline V gives CDR1 LGHDT, CDR2 YNNKEL (reference sequence). The V gene lost 5 bases and the J gene lost 5 bases, with 15 bases spanning the gap. The CDR3 nucleotides are TGTGCCAGCAGCTCGGCTTCTGGGATGGAGACCCAGTACTTC. This encodes CASSSASGMETQYF.

This chain links TRBV24-1 with TRBJ2-5; TRBD2 agrees at 11 bases. CDR1 and CDR2 (germline): KGHDR, SFDVKD. CDR3 length: 15 amino acids. The ends lost 3 bases at V and 4 bases at J; junction bases unmatched: 3. CDR3 sequence reads: CATSDRTSGRETQYF. CDR3 in DNA: TGTGCCACCAGTGATCGGACTAGCGGGCGAGAGACCCAGTACTTC.

There are a few counts of this clonotype. This chain joins TRBV30 and TRBJ1-4; D is possibly TRBD1 (6 bases). In germline, CDR1 is GTSNPN, CDR2 SVGIG (reference sequence). This CDR3 comprises 13 residues. V lost 4 bases and J lost 7, with 13 bases in between. The CDR3 region has the DNA TGTGCCTGGACGGACAGCTATACTGAAAAACTGTTTTTT. The encoded protein is CAWTDSYTEKLFF.

The table lists this clonotype with many counts. The CDR3 DNA sequence: TGTGCCATCACTCGGGATAGCGGGAGGGTCTACGAGCAGTACTTC. Residues: CAITRDSGRVYEQYF. This chain connects TRBV10-3 to TRBJ2-7; 11 bases fit TRBD2. Trimming took 7 bases from V and 3 from J; bases not matched to a gene: 8. The V gene's germline CDR1 is ENHRY and CDR2 SYGVKD. This CDR3 has 15 amino acids.

This clonotype was counted ten times or more. V gene TRBV2 combines with J gene TRBJ1-2, with a tentative D call TRBD1 (5 bases). Trimming cost V 7 bases and J 7 bases, with 19 bases left between them. The germline V gene encodes CDR1 SNHLY and CDR2 FYNNEI. The CDR3 is made up of 14 amino acids. The DNA of the CDR3 is TGTGCCAGCAAAGACGGGACTCCCGGAGGTGGCTACACCTTC. Protein: CASKDGTPGGGYTF.

The sample holds many counts of this clonotype. The chain carries TRBV6-1 and TRBJ2-1; D gene uncertain. V dropped 5 bases and J dropped 4 bases, with 12 bases sitting between them. The CDR3 spans 14 residues. Germline V lookup: CDR1 MNHNS, CDR2 SASEGT. The CDR3 bases are TGTGCCAGCAGTTCAACCCCAGAGTACAATGAGCAGTTCTTC. This sequence encodes CASSSTPEYNEQFF.

This clonotype came up a few times. This chain uses TRBV5-8 with TRBJ2-1, with 7 nucleotides matching TRBD2. CDR3 length equals 16 residues. Germline CDR1 SGHTS, CDR2 YDEGEE. The junction had 11 bases not matched to a gene; V was cut back by 4 bases and J by 4 bases. The CDR3 DNA reads as TGTGCCAGCAGCCTTGGGGGGGGTGGGAATTACAATGAGCAGTTCTTC. Its translation: CASSLGGGGNYNEQFF.

This clonotype came up many times. The chain recombines TRBV4-1 with TRBJ2-1; D could derive from TRBD1 or TRBD2 (5 bases each). Deletions cut 2 bases from V and 7 bases from J, with 9 bases between. The CDR3 spans 13 residues. Per germline, CDR1 MGHRA and CDR2 YSYEKL. CDR3 in amino acids: CASSQRGPNEQFF. Written as DNA, the CDR3 is TGCGCCAGCAGCCAAAGGGGACCAAATGAGCAGTTCTTC.

The chain has TRBV19 and TRBJ2-2, with 7 nucleotides matching TRBD1. CDR3 size: 17 residues. V trimming: 3 bases; J trimming: 1 base; junction bases outside the gene matches: 8. The V gene's germline CDR1 is LNHDA and CDR2 SQIVND (reference sequence). The CDR3 region has the DNA TGTGCCAGTAGTATTGTCTGGGCAGGGGGGAACACCGGGGAGCTGTTTTTT. Translated, it gives CASSIVWAGGNTGELFF. Full variable domain (remainder filled in from reference TRBV19 and TRBJ2-2): DGGITQSPKYLFRKEGQNVTLSCEQNLNHDAMYWYRQDPGQGLRLIYYSQIVNDFQKGDIAEGYSVSREKKESFPLTVTSAQKNPTAFYLCASSIVWAGGNTGELFFGEGSRLTVL.

Of note for this clonotype: One end of the junction is discordant with germline, which a read error may explain. This chain joins TRBV18 and TRBJ1-6, with unresolved D. The V gene's germline CDR1 is KGHSH and CDR2 LQKENI. The CDR3 contains 12 residues. CDR3 amino acids: CVSSPPGSPLHF. DNA of the CDR3: TGTGTCAGCTCACCACCCGGTTCACCCCTCCACTTT.